This entry features one T cell receptor beta chain sequence. Its target is not known. Distinct nucleotide sequences in the sample also encode this CDR3. The CDR3 loop spans 13 amino acids. Trimming cost V 3 bases and J 1 base, with 6 bases left between them. Germline V lookup: CDR1 KGHSH, CDR2 LQKENI. Every immunoSEQ plate was one replicate of a subset's evenly spread DNA. TCRdb's copy holds only in-frame clones and misses some; the assay was immunoSEQ multiplex PCR. The table includes about 1 million clones, around 76% detected once. These data originate in a study of shared clonotypes between healthy human individuals. Whole-study findings and limits: Unshared clonotypes carried lower generation probabilities than those common to all four donors.

The authors divided CD4+ cells into CD45RA+ naive and CD45RA-negative memory subsets. The chain joins TRBV18 to TRBJ2-5; no clear D. Material: memory CD4+ T cells sorted from blood. Subset here: CD45RA-negative fraction. The origin of this receptor is a young man in good health. This CDR3 reads CASSPTIQETQYF. CDR3 bases: TGTGCCAGCTCACCGACCATCCAAGAGACCCAGTACTTC. The full variable domain, in which reference TRBV18 and TRBJ2-5 provide the parts outside the CDR3, is NAGVMQNPRHLVRRRGQEARLRCSPMKGHSHVYWYRQLPEEGLKFMVYLQKENIIDESGMPKERFSAEFPKEGPSILRIQQVVRGDSAAYFCASSPTIQETQYFGPGTRLLVL.